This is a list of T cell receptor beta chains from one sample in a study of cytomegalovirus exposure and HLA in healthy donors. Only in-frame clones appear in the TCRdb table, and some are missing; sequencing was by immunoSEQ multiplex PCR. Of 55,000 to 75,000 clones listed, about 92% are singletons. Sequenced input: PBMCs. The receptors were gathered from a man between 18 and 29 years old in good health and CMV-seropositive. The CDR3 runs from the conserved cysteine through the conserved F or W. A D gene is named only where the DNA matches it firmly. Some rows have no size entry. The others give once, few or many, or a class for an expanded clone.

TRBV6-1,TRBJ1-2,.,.,TGTGCCAGCAGACAGGGAGAGGAAGGCTACACCTTC,CASRQGEEGYTF
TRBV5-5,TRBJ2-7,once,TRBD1,TGTGCCAGCAGCATTGGGACAGATTACGAGCAGTACTTC,CASSIGTDYEQYF
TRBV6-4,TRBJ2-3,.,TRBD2,TGTGCCAGCAGCCCGGGACTAGGGGACTTAGATACGCAGTATTTT,CASSPGLGDLDTQYF
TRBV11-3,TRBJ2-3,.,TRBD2,TGTGCCAGCAGCAGGGAGACGGGGGGTACGCAGTATTTT,CASSRETGGTQYF
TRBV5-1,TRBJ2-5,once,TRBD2,TGCGCCAGCAGCTTGGATGCTAGCGGGAGGGTTGAGACCCAGTACTTC,CASSLDASGRVETQYF
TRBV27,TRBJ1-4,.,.,TGCCCCGCTCATGGGGGCTCACAACTGTTTTTT,CPAHGGSQLFF
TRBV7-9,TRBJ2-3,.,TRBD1,TGTGCCAGCAGCTTCGTGGGACAGACCACAGATACGCAGTATTTT,CASSFVGQTTDTQYF
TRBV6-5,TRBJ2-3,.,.,TGTGCCAGCAGTTTGAATTTGAGGAGTACAGATACGCAGTATTTT,CASSLNLRSTDTQYF
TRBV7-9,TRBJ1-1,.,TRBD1,TGTGCCAGCAGCTTTCGGCAGGGGGATGAAGCTTTCTTT,CASSFRQGDEAFF
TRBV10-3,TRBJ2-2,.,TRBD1,TGTGCCATCAGTACCGGGACAGGGGGTGCCACCGGGGAGCTGTTTTTT,CAISTGTGGATGELFF
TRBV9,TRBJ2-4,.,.,TGTGCCAGCACCAGGCCCGGGGCGGGGATTCAGTACTTC,CASTRPGAGIQYF
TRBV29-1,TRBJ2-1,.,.,TGCAGCGTTTCCTATAGTGGTGGTGAGCAGTTCTTC,CSVSYSGGEQFF
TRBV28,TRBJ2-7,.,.,TGTGCCAGCAGTGAACAGGGATTTGGCTACGAGCAGTACTTC,CASSEQGFGYEQYF
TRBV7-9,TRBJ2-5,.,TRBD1,TGTGCCAGCAGCTCTGGGACAGGGAGGGAGACCCAGTACTTC,CASSSGTGRETQYF
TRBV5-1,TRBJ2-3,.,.,TGCGCCAGCAGCCCAACGCCGGCGGGCGGCTCAGATACGCAGTATTTT,CASSPTPAGGSDTQYF
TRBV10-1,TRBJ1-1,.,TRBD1,TGCGCCAGCAGTGAGTTCACAGGGGGTGAAGCTTTCTTT,CASSEFTGGEAFF
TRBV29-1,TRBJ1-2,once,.,TGCACCTTAACGGGCAGGGGCTATGGCTACACCTTC,CTLTGRGYGYTF
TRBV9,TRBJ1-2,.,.,TGTGCCAGCAGCGATACTTGGAGGCCGGGGGAGTTAGCTAACTATGGCTACACCTTC,CASSDTWRPGELANYGYTF
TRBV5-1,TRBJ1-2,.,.,TGCGCCAGCAGCTTACGGGAGGGGGGGCTGAACGGCTACACCTTC,CASSLREGGLNGYTF
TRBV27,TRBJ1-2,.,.,TGTGCCAGCAGTTTATTTCCAGGGGAAGTTCGCACCTTC,CASSLFPGEVRTF
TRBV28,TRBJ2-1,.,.,TGTGCCAGCAGTCTCCTAGCGTCCTACAATGAGCAGTTCTTC,CASSLLASYNEQFF
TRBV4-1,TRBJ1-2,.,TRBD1,TGCGCCAGCAGCCAAGAATCGACAGGGCGCTACACCTTC,CASSQESTGRYTF
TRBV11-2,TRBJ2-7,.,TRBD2,TGTGCCAGCAGCTTATATGGGACTAGCGGGAGGGCGAGCCCCTACGAACAGTACTTC,CASSLYGTSGRASPYEQYF
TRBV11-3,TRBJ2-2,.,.,TGTGCCAGCTCTCCTCGAGGGGGACCTAACACCGGGGAGCTGTTTTTT,CASSPRGGPNTGELFF
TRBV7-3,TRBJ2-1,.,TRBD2,TGTGCCAGCAGCCCTCCTAGCGGGAGGGCCTCGTTCAATGAGCAGTTCTTC,CASSPPSGRASFNEQFF
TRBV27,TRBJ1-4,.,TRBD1,TGTGCCAGCAGTTTACTTGGGACAGGGGGTGAAAAACTGTTTTTT,CASSLLGTGGEKLFF
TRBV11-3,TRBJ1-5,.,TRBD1,TGTGCCAGCAGCTTAGACCCGGAGAGACAGGGATATCAGCCCCAGCATTTT,CASSLDPERQGYQPQHF
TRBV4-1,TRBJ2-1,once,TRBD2,TGCGCCAGCAGCCAAGGTGGTAGCGGGAGGGTTGAGCAGTTCTTC,CASSQGGSGRVEQFF
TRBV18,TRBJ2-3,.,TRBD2,TGTGCCAGCTCACTAGCGGGAGTCGGCACAGATACGCAGTATTTT,CASSLAGVGTDTQYF
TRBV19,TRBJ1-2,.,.,TGTGCCAGTAGTATTTCTACCGGGAAAGGCTACACCTTC,CASSISTGKGYTF
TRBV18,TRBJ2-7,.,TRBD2,TGTGCCAGCTCCCGCGGGGGGACTAGCGGCTACGAGCAGTACTTC,CASSRGGTSGYEQYF
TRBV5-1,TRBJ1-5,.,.,TGCGCCAGCAGCTTTGGGGGAGGGAGCAATCAGCCCCAGCATTTT,CASSFGGGSNQPQHF
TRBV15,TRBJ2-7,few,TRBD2,TGTGCCACCAGCAGAGAAGCGGGAGCAGGCTACGAGCAGTACTTC,CATSREAGAGYEQYF
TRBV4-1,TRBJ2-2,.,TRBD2,TGCGCCAGCAGCCACCCTTTTAGCGGGAGCCGCACCGGGGAGCTGTTTTTT,CASSHPFSGSRTGELFF
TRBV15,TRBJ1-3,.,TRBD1,TGTGCCACCAGCATAGACAGGGCTGGAAACACCATATATTTT,CATSIDRAGNTIYF
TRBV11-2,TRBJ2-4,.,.,TGTGCCAGCAGCTTAGATCTCTGGGGTAGCGTGACCAAAAACATTCAGTACTTC,CASSLDLWGSVTKNIQYF
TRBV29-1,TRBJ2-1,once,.,TGCAGCGTTGAAGGGCTCCACAATGAGCAGTTCTTC,CSVEGLHNEQFF
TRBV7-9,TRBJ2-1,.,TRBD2,TGTGCCAGCAGGAGGGGACTAGCGGAAACCTACAATGAGCAGTTCTTC,CASRRGLAETYNEQFF
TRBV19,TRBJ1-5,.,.,TGTGCCAGTAGTATAACCAGGCTGATTGGCAATCAGCCCCAGCATTTT,CASSITRLIGNQPQHF
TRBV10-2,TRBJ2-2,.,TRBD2,TGCGCCAGCAGTCGGCTAGCGGAGGGGACCGGGGAGCTGTTTTTT,CASSRLAEGTGELFF
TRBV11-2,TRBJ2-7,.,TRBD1,TGTGCCAGCAGGCTCTGGGACAGGGATACCTACGAGCAGTACTTC,CASRLWDRDTYEQYF
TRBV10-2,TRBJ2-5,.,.,TGCGCCAGCAGTGAGCATCAGTTACAACAAGAGACCCAGTACTTC,CASSEHQLQQETQYF
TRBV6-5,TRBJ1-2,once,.,TGTGCCAGCAGTTACTCGATGGCCTATGGCTACACCTTC,CASSYSMAYGYTF
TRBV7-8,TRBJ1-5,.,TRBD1,TGTGCCAGCAGCTTGAGCCAGGGGGGAACGAGGAGCAATCAGCCCCAGCATTTT,CASSLSQGGTRSNQPQHF
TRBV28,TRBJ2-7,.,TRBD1,TGTGCCAGCAGTCCGACAGGGGGCCGGTACGAGCAGTACTTC,CASSPTGGRYEQYF
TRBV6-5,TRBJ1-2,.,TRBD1,TGTGCCAGCAGCACAGGGGGCGACTATGGCTACACCTTC,CASSTGGDYGYTF